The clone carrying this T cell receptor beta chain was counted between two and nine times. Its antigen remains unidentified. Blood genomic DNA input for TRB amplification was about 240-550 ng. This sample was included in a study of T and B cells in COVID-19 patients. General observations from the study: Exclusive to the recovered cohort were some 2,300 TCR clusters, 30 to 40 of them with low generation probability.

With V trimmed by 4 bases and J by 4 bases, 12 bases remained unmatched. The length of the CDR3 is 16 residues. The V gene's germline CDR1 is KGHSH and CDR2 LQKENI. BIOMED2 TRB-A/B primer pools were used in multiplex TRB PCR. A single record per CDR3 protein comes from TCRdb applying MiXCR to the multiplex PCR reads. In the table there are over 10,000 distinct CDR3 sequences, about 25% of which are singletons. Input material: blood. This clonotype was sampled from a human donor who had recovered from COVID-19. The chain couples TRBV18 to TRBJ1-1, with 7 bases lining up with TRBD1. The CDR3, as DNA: TGTGCCAGCTCACTCCGCACAGGGGAGGCTCGCACTGAAGCTTTCTTT. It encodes CASSLRTGEARTEAFF.